This T cell receptor beta chain was recorded in a study of OX40 agonist ivuxolimab in advanced cancers. Background on the study: Patients received the agonistic anti-OX40 (CD134) antibody ivuxolimab. Patients were infused with ivuxolimab every 2 weeks at 0.01 to 10 mg/kg. A mean age of about 56 years, range 23 to 79, was recorded, and under 85% were male.

TCRdb's table, derived via immunoSEQ multiplex PCR, lists solely in-frame clones and lacks some. The sample holds roughly 70,000 clones, around 90% seen once. Germline loops: CDR1 MDHEN, CDR2 SYDVKM. V shed 3 bases and J shed 8 bases, with 8 bases lying between them. The CDR3 length is 12 residues. The chain employs TRBV28 and TRBJ1-5; D not resolved. The sample here was CD4+ or CD8+ T cells sorted from blood, taken in a trial of the OX40 agonist ivuxolimab. The source is an adult with an advanced solid tumor such as melanoma, head and neck, liver or kidney cancer. Here the CDR3 DNA reads TGTGCCAGCAGTTTCCCGCCGGAGCCCCAGCATTTT. Translated: CASSFPPEPQHF.